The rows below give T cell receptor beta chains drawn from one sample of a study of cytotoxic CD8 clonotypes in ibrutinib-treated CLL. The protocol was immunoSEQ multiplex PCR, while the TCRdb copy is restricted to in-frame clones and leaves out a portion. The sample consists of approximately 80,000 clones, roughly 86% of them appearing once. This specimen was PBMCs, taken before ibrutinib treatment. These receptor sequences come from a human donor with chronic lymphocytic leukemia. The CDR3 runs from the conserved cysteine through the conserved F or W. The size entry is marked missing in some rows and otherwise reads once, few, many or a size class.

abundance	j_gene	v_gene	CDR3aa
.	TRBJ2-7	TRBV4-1	CASSPWDSPYEQYF
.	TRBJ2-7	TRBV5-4	CASSFDIGRYEQYF
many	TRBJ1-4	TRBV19	CASSREKLFF
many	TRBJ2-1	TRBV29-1	CSVEDHEQFF
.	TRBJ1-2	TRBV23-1	CASSPSGIYGYTF
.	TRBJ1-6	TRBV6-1	CASSEKGPRYNSPLHF
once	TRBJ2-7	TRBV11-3	CASSLSQLRSYEQYF
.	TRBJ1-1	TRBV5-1	CASSLSGGKTEAFF
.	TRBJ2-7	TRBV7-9	CASSQFRDKRYEQYF
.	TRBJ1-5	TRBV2	CASSEAGQRMGNQPQHF
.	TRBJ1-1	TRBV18	CASSPLGQGGDTEAFF
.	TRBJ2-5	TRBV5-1	CASSYRKDGLETQYF
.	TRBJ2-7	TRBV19	CASSLTSGSYYEQYF